This TCR beta chain was sequenced for a study of glioma-infiltrating T cells after dendritic cell vaccination. Amplification used 60 V beta primers and 13 J beta primers. The data were produced by immunoSEQ multiplex PCR, yet TCRdb's version contains in-frame clones alone and is incomplete. The sample yields roughly 96,000 clones, approximately 80% seen once. Trimming at V came to 6 bases and at J to 0 bases, leaving 12 bases not matched to a gene. CDR3 size: 17 residues. Germline CDR1 reads MGHRA; CDR2 reads YSYEKL. The source material was blood, sampled before dendritic cell vaccination. The sequence came from a human donor with glioblastoma. This chain links TRBV4-1 with TRBJ2-3; 7 bases line up with TRBD1. Here the CDR3 reads CASRPLPGQMSTDTQYF. Written as DNA, the CDR3 is TGCGCCAGCAGGCCTCTTCCGGGACAGATGAGCACAGATACGCAGTATTTT.